This TCR beta chain was profiled in a study of blood T cell repertoires in COVID-19. The wider study: The United States, Italy and Spain supplied acute and convalescent COVID-19 samples. Sources were T cells, B-cell-depleted T cells, or PBMCs; the material itself was cDNA or gDNA.

Per the authors' pipeline: Amplification from reference gene primers served as the basis for estimated nucleated cell counts. Measured with immunoSEQ multiplex PCR; TCRdb has only the in-frame clones, and not every one. That table supplies the V and J calls and clone size; D and trimming were determined from the DNA. The sample carries around 150,000 clones, over 65% recorded once. The germline gives CDR1 GTSNPN, CDR2 SVGIG (reference sequence). V lost 7 bases, J lost 4 bases, and 6 bases stayed unmatched. CDR3 length: 13 residues. The chain has TRBV30 and TRBJ1-3, with 8 bases that match TRBD1. This receptor was obtained from a man in his sixties with acute or convalescent COVID-19. Sequencing was carried out using peripheral blood. The CDR3, as DNA: TGTGCCTCTCGACAGGGGTACGGAAACACCATATATTTT. Translating gives CASRQGYGNTIYF. The full variable domain, completed using reference TRBV30 and TRBJ1-3, is SQTIHQWPATLVQPVGSPLSLECTVEGTSNPNLYWYRQAAGRGLQLLFYSVGIGQISSEVPQNLSASRPQDRQFILSSKKLLLSDSGFYLCASRQGYGNTIYFGEGSWLTVV.